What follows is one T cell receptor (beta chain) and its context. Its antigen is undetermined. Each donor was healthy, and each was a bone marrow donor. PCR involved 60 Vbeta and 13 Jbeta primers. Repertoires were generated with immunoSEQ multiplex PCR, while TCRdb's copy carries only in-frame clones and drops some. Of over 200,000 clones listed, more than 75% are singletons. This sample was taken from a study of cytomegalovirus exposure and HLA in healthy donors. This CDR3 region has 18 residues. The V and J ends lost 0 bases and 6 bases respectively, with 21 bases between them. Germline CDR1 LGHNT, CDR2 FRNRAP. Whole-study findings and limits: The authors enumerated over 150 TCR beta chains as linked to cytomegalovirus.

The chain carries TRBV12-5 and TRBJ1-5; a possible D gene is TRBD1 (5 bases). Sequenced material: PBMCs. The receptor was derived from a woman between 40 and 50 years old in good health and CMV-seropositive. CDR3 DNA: TGTGCTAGTGGTTTGGTGAGAATAGAGCGGGGCGATACTCAGCCCCAGCATTTT. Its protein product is CASGLVRIERGDTQPQHF.